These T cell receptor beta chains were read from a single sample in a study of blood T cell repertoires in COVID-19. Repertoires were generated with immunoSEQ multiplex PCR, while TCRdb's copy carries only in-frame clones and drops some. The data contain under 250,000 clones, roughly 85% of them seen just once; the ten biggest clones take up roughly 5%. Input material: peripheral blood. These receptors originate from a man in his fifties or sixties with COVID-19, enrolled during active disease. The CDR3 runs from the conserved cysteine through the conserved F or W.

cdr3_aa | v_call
CASSLRLAGTSYEQYF | TRBV7-2
CASSQILAGVSNEQFF | TRBV28
CATSEAQVTGELFF | TRBV24-1
CASSLIGTQGNYGYTF | TRBV28
CASSKVAGGLGDTQYF | TRBV19
CASSLREETQYF | TRBV6-2/TRBV6-3
CASSDLAGGTDTQYF | TRBV6-4
CASISGGAADTQYF | TRBV5-1
CSVDERGNQETQYF | TRBV29-1
CASSLGMSGEKLFF | TRBV5-8
CAWSVLQGNSPLHF | TRBV30
CASFLVRGRGVGTEAFF | TRBV13
CASRERTDYSNQPQHF | TRBV2
CASSITGTGRSPLHF | TRBV2
CASRPGTSGGGYTGELFF | TRBV4-2
CASSLGSEYNEQFF | TRBV5-4
CASSRLGGASLTDTQYF | TRBV11-2
CASSLAGTVTYEQYF | TRBV5-4
CASSGSRGQGYAGELFF | TRBV9
CASSPPQLEYYGYTF | TRBV6-5
CASSSGGEDTQYF | TRBV19
CASSLGGGSYEQYF | TRBV13
CASSLDGHFNSNQPQHF | TRBV27
CASSPQGLQETQYF | TRBV18
CASSFGDSSYEQYF | TRBV5-1
CARRAPGSDTQYF | TRBV30
CASSPGGLANYGYTF | TRBV4-3
CASSLGWVRQLQETQYF | TRBV5-5
CASSYGLAGWNEQFF | TRBV6-2/TRBV6-3
CASSYGGVGTDTQYF | TRBV11-2
CASRARDGGAYGYTF | TRBV2
CASSVQGLSGANVLTF | TRBV9
CASSFLTGLGNTIYF | TRBV5-5
CASSLLIRGSGLAKNIQYF | TRBV21-1
CSGGPPDTQYF | TRBV20-1
CASSGTASSGNTIYF | TRBV7-2
CASSYSSTGGHGYTF | TRBV6-6
CASSLGTSYNEQFF | TRBV5-1
CASSGGQGDQPQHF | TRBV7-9
CASSMIRNSNQPQHF | TRBV19
CASSPRASTTNTEAFF | TRBV7-2